Listed below are T cell receptor beta chains from one sample, sequenced in a study of T cells in Graves' hyperthyroidism and ophthalmopathy. TCRdb recomputed calls from the multiplex PCR reads with MiXCR, one row per CDR3 protein. Seen here are about half a million distinct CDR3 sequences, around 20% observed once, and the top ten hold about a quarter. Sequenced sample: blood. These receptors all stem from a man between 18 and 35 years old with Graves' hyperthyroidism. Both conserved end residues are part of each CDR3. A D gene is named only where the DNA matches it firmly. Rows may omit the clone size; those that give it use once, few, many or a size class.

>many|TRBV30|TRBJ1-2|TRBD1
TGTGCCTGGAGTGTTGGTAGCACAGGGGATGGCTACACCTTC
CAWSVGSTGDGYTF
>few|TRBV6-2/TRBV6-3|TRBJ2-2|TRBD2
TGTGCCAGCAGTTACTTGAGGTCTTGGCGGGAGGGTTTCGGGGAGCTGTTTTTT
CASSYLRSWREGFGELFF
>many|TRBV30|TRBJ2-7|.
TGTGCCTGGTCCGAACTCTACGAGCAGTACTTC
CAWSELYEQYF
>many|TRBV19|TRBJ1-5|.
TGTGCCAGTAGTGATGCGGCGGATCAGCCCCAGCATTTT
CASSDAADQPQHF
>few|TRBV3-1|TRBJ1-1|TRBD1
TGTGCCACTGACAGGGGTGGAAACACTGAAGCTTTCTTT
CATDRGGNTEAFF
>.|TRBV9|TRBJ1-1|TRBD1
TGTGCCAGCAGCGCAACCGTTTCGGGACAGGTTTTCTTT
CASSATVSGQVFF
>.|TRBV15|TRBJ2-5|.
TGTGCCACCAGCAGAGAGGCGGAACAAGAGACCCAGTACTTC
CATSREAEQETQYF
>.|TRBV13|TRBJ2-5|.
TGTGCCAGCAGCTTAGGACCAGAGATAGAGACCCAGTACTTC
CASSLGPEIETQYF
>many|TRBV27|TRBJ2-2|.
TGTGCCAGCAGTTTAAATGGGGGAGTGAACACCGGGGAGCTGTTTTTT
CASSLNGGVNTGELFF
>few|TRBV28|TRBJ2-5|TRBD2
TGTGCCAGCAGTTTATGGGCGGGAGGCTTCCAAGAGACCCAGTACTTC
CASSLWAGGFQETQYF
>.|TRBV6-1|TRBJ2-7|.
TGTGCCACCTTGGACACAAACACCTACGAGCAGTACTTC
CATLDTNTYEQYF
>.|TRBV7-2|TRBJ2-7|.
TGTGCCAGCAGCGGAGGACAAAGCTCCTACGAGCAGTACTTC
CASSGGQSSYEQYF
>few|TRBV11-2|TRBJ2-2|.
TGTGCCAGCAGCTTAGAAGGATGGGGTTACACCGGGGAGCTGTTTTTT
CASSLEGWGYTGELFF
>many|TRBV6-5|TRBJ1-1|.
TGTGCCAGCAGTTACGGGGACACAGAGAACACTGAAGCTTTCTTT
CASSYGDTENTEAFF
>many|TRBV29-1|TRBJ2-5|.
TGCAGCGTTGAGATTTGGGAGACCCAGTACTTC
CSVEIWETQYF
>.|TRBV3-1|TRBJ1-1|.
TGTGCCAGCAGCCAACGTAGGGACTTGAACACTGAAGCTTTCTTT
CASSQRRDLNTEAFF
>many|TRBV20-1|TRBJ2-3|.
TGCAGTGCCCGGTCCCCACCGGGTACGCAGTATTTT
CSARSPPGTQYF
>.|TRBV4-1|TRBJ1-6|.
TGCGCCAGCAGCCCGGACATCTCGCCGGGTTCACCCCTCCACTTT
CASSPDISPGSPLHF
>many|TRBV6-2/TRBV6-3|TRBJ1-5|TRBD1
TGTGCCAGCAGTCGGATTTTGGGGGGACAGGTCGTTCGAGGGCCCCAGCATTTT
CASSRILGGQVVRGPQHF
>many|TRBV12-5|TRBJ2-7|.
TGTGCTAGTGGTGATCACGAGCAGTACTTC
CASGDHEQYF
>many|TRBV6-1|TRBJ2-7|.
TGTGCCAGCAGTGAAGTATGGGATTTCTACGAGCAGTACTTC
CASSEVWDFYEQYF
>.|TRBV7-2|TRBJ2-7|.
TGTGCCAGCAGCGACGACGCAACCACCTACGAGCAGTACTTC
CASSDDATTYEQYF
>.|TRBV5-1|TRBJ1-2|TRBD1
TGCGCCAGCAGCGGACAGGGACAGGGATACTATGGCTACACCTTC
CASSGQGQGYYGYTF
>many|TRBV5-1|TRBJ1-2|.
TGCGCCAGCAGCAAGGACAGTATGGATGGCTACACCTTC
CASSKDSMDGYTF
>.|TRBV12-3/TRBV12-4|TRBJ2-4|.
TGTGCCAGCAGTTTAGACGTGGAAGGGTCGTACTTC
CASSLDVEGSYF
>.|TRBV7-2|TRBJ1-1|TRBD1
TGTGCCAGTTCGATGACAGGGGAGGGCACTGAAGCTTTCTTT
CASSMTGEGTEAFF
>.|TRBV12-3/TRBV12-4|TRBJ2-2|.
TGTGCCAGCAGCTACTCGGAGGGGCCAACCGGGGAGCTGTTTTTT
CASSYSEGPTGELFF
>many|TRBV2|TRBJ1-2|TRBD1
TGTGCCAGCAGTGAAGCGATAGGGACAGAAGTTAACTATGGCTACACCTTC
CASSEAIGTEVNYGYTF